The 5 T cell receptor beta chains below come from one sample, sequenced in a study of OX40 agonist ivuxolimab in advanced cancers. Profiling relied on immunoSEQ multiplex PCR, and the TCRdb table lists in-frame clones only, not all of them. The sample consists of about 21,000 clones, around 83% of them appearing once. The sample consisted of CD4+ or CD8+ T cells sorted from blood, taken in a trial of the OX40 agonist ivuxolimab. The receptors come from an adult with an advanced solid tumor such as melanoma, head and neck, liver or kidney cancer.

The genes are TRBV6-5 and TRBJ2-5; TRBD2 agrees at 7 bases. V shed 0 bases and J 3 bases; nucleotides not matched to a gene: 4. Looked up from germline, CDR1 is MNHEY and CDR2 is SVGAGI. This CDR3 spans 15 amino acids. This CDR3 reads CASSYSGGSEETQYF. DNA of the CDR3: TGTGCCAGCAGTTACTCGGGCGGGAGTGAAGAGACCCAGTACTTC.

V usage is TRBV30 and J usage is TRBJ2-7; TRBD2 is a possible D gene (6 bases). The germline gives CDR1 GTSNPN, CDR2 SVGIG (reference sequence). The CDR3 runs to 17 residues. V was shortened by 3 bases and J by 2 bases, with 23 bases between the two germline ends. For the CDR3, the DNA is TGTGCCTGGAGCTTGGATATCGGAGGGCCTTTAACCTACGAGCAGTACTTC. Translated, it gives CAWSLDIGGPLTYEQYF.

The V gene is TRBV9, the J gene TRBJ2-7, with D tentatively TRBD1 (5 bases). Germline CDR1 and CDR2: SGDLS and YYNGEE. The germline V and J ends were trimmed by 0 bases and 0 bases, with 7 bases remaining between them. CDR3 length: 14 residues. CDR3 DNA sequence: TGTGCCAGCAGCGTAGAAGGGGCCTCCTACGAGCAGTACTTC. Translating it yields CASSVEGASYEQYF. The full variable domain, its missing parts supplied by reference TRBV9 and TRBJ2-7, is DSGVTQTPKHLITATGQRVTLRCSPRSGDLSVYWYQQSLDQGLQFLIQYYNGEERAKGNILERFSAQQFPDLHSELNLSSLELGDSALYFCASSVEGASYEQYFGPGTRLTVT.

This chain joins TRBV7-9 and TRBJ2-1; 8 nucleotides match TRBD2. The CDR3 spans 15 residues. Per the germline V gene, CDR1 is SEHNR and CDR2 is FQNEAQ (reference sequence). V shed 5 bases, J shed 6 bases, and the junction held 9 bases outside the gene matches. CDR3: CASSPREAGRNEQFF. In DNA, the CDR3 is TGTGCCAGCAGCCCGCGGGAGGCGGGTCGCAATGAGCAGTTCTTC.

CDR3 amino acids: CASRDRVSGQETQYF. The CDR3 region has the DNA TGTGCCAGCAGAGACAGGGTGTCGGGCCAAGAGACCCAGTACTTC. This chain joins TRBV28 and TRBJ2-5; 7 nucleotides align to TRBD1. After removal of 6 bases from V and 1 base from J, the junction contained 8 bases not matched to a gene. The CDR3 is 15 amino acids. CDR1 and CDR2 from the germline V gene are MDHEN and SYDVKM.